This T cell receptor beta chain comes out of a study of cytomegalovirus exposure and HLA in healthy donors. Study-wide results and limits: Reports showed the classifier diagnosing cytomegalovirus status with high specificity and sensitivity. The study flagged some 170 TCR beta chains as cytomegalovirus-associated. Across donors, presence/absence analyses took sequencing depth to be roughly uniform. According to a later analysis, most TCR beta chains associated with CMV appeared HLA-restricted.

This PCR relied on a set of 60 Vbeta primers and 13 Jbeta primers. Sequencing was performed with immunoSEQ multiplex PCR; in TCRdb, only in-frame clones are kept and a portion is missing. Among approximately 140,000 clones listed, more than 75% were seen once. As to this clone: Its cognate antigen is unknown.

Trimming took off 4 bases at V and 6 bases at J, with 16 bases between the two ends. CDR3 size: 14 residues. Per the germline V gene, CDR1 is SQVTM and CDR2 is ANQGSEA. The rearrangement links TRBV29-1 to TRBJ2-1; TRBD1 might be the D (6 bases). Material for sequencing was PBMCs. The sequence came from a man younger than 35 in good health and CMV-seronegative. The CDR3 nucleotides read TGCAGCGTTGTGCCCAAAGCCAGGGGCAATGAGCAGTTCTTC. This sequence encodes CSVVPKARGNEQFF.